These 14 T cell receptor beta chains originate from one sample sequenced in a study of cytomegalovirus exposure and HLA in healthy donors. Researchers ran the PCR with 60 Vbeta and 13 Jbeta primers. Clones were sequenced by immunoSEQ multiplex PCR, and TCRdb holds only the in-frame ones, with some missing. The sample has around 150,000 clones; just under 80% are singletons. Sequencing used PBMCs. The source of these receptors is a man under 40 in good health.

The rearrangement links TRBV7-2 to TRBJ1-2; 7 bases match TRBD1. CDR3 length: 15 residues. CDR1 SGHTA and CDR2 FQGNSA come from the germline V gene. V lost 5 bases to trimming and J lost 6 bases; unmatched junction nucleotides: 12. CDR3 region: CASSPPGDRRHGYTF. The CDR3 nucleotides are TGTGCCAGCAGCCCGCCGGGGGACAGACGCCATGGCTACACCTTC.

The genes are TRBV5-1 and TRBJ2-1; D remains unclear. Trimming cost V 1 base and J 8 bases, with 10 bases left between them. The length of the CDR3 is 13 residues. The germline V gene encodes CDR1 SGHRS and CDR2 YFSETQ. The CDR3 DNA follows: TGCGCCAGCAGCTTGTCAGCGCCCTATGAGCAGTTCTTC. Translated: CASSLSAPYEQFF.

This sequence joins TRBV7-6 and TRBJ2-1; 11 bases align to TRBD2. The CDR3 spans 18 residues. Germline loops: CDR1 SGHVS, CDR2 FNYEAQ. V was pared by 6 bases and J by 5 bases, with 15 bases of the junction left unmatched. The DNA of the CDR3 is TGTGCCAGCAGTATCCCCCTGGGAGCTAGCGGGAGGAACAATGAGCAGTTCTTC. Its translation is CASSIPLGASGRNNEQFF.

The gene calls are TRBV19 and TRBJ2-7, with D possibly TRBD2 on 5 matching bases. V was clipped by 7 bases and J by 3 bases, with 28 bases between them. The CDR3 is 18 residues long. From germline, CDR1 is LNHDA and CDR2 SQIVND (reference sequence). The CDR3 nucleotides read TGTGCCAGTATCCCCACGTGGGATGGAGTTCGGGGTGACTACGAGCAGTACTTC. Protein sequence: CASIPTWDGVRGDYEQYF.

V gene TRBV5-1 combines with J gene TRBJ2-1; TRBD2 agrees at 7 bases. The CDR3 totals 16 residues. V lost 6 bases to trimming and J lost 5 bases; unmatched junction nucleotides: 14. The germline CDR1 and CDR2 sequences are SGHRS and YFSETQ. The CDR3 sequence is CASIPSVGGVHNEQFF. DNA of the CDR3: TGCGCCAGCATACCCTCGGTTGGGGGGGTACACAATGAGCAGTTCTTC.

This rearrangement joins TRBV5-1 to TRBJ2-5; the match to TRBD2 covers 7 bases. With V trimmed by 0 bases and J by 3 bases, 5 bases remained unmatched. Germline V gene data show CDR1 as SGHRS and CDR2 as YFSETQ. The CDR3 consists of 15 residues. As DNA, the CDR3 is TGCGCCAGCAGCTTGGACGGGAGGTGGGAAGAGACCCAGTACTTC. Residues: CASSLDGRWEETQYF.

The rearrangement uses TRBV10-1 and TRBJ2-3; 9 positions agree with TRBD2. The CDR3 has 14 residues. With 5 bases clipped from V and 2 bases from J, the junction kept 2 bases outside the gene matches. The germline gives CDR1 WNHNN, CDR2 SYGVQD (reference sequence). The CDR3 nucleotides are TGCGCCAGCAGTACTAGCGGGCCCACAGATACGCAGTATTTT. Amino acid sequence: CASSTSGPTDTQYF.

The chain links TRBV7-3 to TRBJ2-7, with D perhaps TRBD2 (6 bases). CDR3 length: 16 amino acids. Germline-derived CDR1 and CDR2 are SGHTA and FQGTGA. The V end was cut by 5 bases, the J end by 0 bases, with 17 bases between. The CDR3 coding sequence is TGTGCCAGCAGCCCATCCCCGGGACTGAGCTCCTACGAGCAGTACTTC. Translation gives CASSPSPGLSSYEQYF.

This chain connects TRBV9 to TRBJ1-1; weak D call: TRBD1 (5 bases). Germline CDR1 reads SGDLS; CDR2 reads YYNGEE. This CDR3 comprises 16 residues. V lost 0 bases to trimming and J lost 0 bases, with 12 bases between them. As DNA, the CDR3 is TGTGCCAGCAGCGTAGAGGAGGGACGGATGAACACTGAAGCTTTCTTT. Translated: CASSVEEGRMNTEAFF.

In this sample, this clone turned up a few times. V gene TRBV27 combines with J gene TRBJ2-1; tentatively, D is TRBD1 (6 bases). Germline CDR1 is MNHEY and CDR2 is SMNVEV (reference sequence). V gave up 6 bases and J gave up 0 bases, with 15 bases separating them. The CDR3 covers 16 residues. DNA for the CDR3: TGTGCCAGCAGAATCCTGGGGGCCAGCTCCTACAATGAGCAGTTCTTC. Its translation: CASRILGASSYNEQFF.

The chain carries TRBV7-9 and TRBJ2-1, with TRBD2 matching over 8 bases. The germline CDR1 and CDR2 sequences are SEHNR and FQNEAQ (reference sequence). The CDR3 runs 16 residues. Trimming at V came to 5 bases and at J to 4 bases, leaving 10 bases not matched to a gene. This chain's CDR3 is CASSPPNSGIYNEQFF. The DNA for the CDR3 is TGTGCCAGCAGCCCCCCGAATAGCGGGATTTACAATGAGCAGTTCTTC.

V gene TRBV9 combines with J gene TRBJ1-1; 9 nucleotides match TRBD1. Germline CDR1 is SGDLS and CDR2 is YYNGEE. The CDR3 is 13 residues long. Trimming at V came to 2 bases and at J to 11 bases, leaving 7 bases not matched to a gene. CDR3 sequence (DNA): TGTGCCAGCAGCGTGGGACAGGGCACGGGGGCTTTCTTT. It specifies CASSVGQGTGAFF.

The chain couples TRBV7-9 to TRBJ1-2, with 7 bases lining up with TRBD1. The germline V gene has CDR1 SEHNR and CDR2 FQNEAQ (reference sequence). The CDR3 runs 14 residues. After removal of 8 bases from V and 7 bases from J, the junction contained 13 bases not matched to a gene. The CDR3 DNA is TGTGCCAGCGACCGGGACAGCCTTTTGGGTGGCTACACCTTC. Amino acids: CASDRDSLLGGYTF.

This chain links TRBV28 with TRBJ2-5, with D unresolved. The J call may be mistaken, given a closer DNA end match to TRBJ2-7. Germline CDR1 MDHEN, CDR2 SYDVKM. This CDR3 spans 14 amino acids. The CDR3 DNA reads as TGTGCCAGCAGTTTAGTCCTAGGCTCCTACGAGCAGTACTTC. Residues: CASSLVLGSYEQYF.